These 20 T cell receptor beta chains share one sample of origin, sequenced in a study of T-cell memory formation after mild COVID-19. TCRdb redid the calling of the 5' RACE reads with MiXCR, one entry per CDR3 protein. The profile shows about 190,000 distinct CDR3 sequences, around 20% of them singletons. Sequencing was carried out using PBMCs or a T cell subset sorted from them (not recorded which). The receptor source for this set is an adult woman who had mild COVID-19 (a few samples of this study predate the infection). Cell type and time point are not known.

This chain joins TRBV7-6 and TRBJ1-1; no reliable D call. This CDR3 has 14 residues. Trimming pared 10 bases from V and 3 bases from J, leaving 18 bases between. Germline lookup yields CDR1 SGHVS and CDR2 FNYEAQ. The CDR3 DNA is TGTGCCATTCCAGACCCCGGACCAGACACTGAAGCTTTCTTT. Its translation: CAIPDPGPDTEAFF. The complete variable domain, with remaining parts taken from reference TRBV7-6 and TRBJ1-1, reads GAGVSQSPRYKVTKRGQDVALRCDPISGHVSLYWYRQALGQGPEFLTYFNYEAQQDKSGLPNDRFSAERPEGSISTLTIQRTEQRDSAMYRCAIPDPGPDTEAFFGQGTRLTVV.

This rearrangement joins TRBV5-1 to TRBJ2-7, with D possibly being TRBD2 (5 bases). This CDR3 region has 14 residues. Germline values: CDR1 SGHRS, CDR2 YFSETQ. The V gene lost 3 bases and the J gene lost 2 bases, with 12 bases spanning the gap. The DNA for the CDR3 is TGCGCCAGCAGCTCCGGAGGTTCCACCTACGAGCAGTACTTC. It translates to CASSSGGSTYEQYF.

The chain uses TRBV5-1 and TRBJ1-6; D may be TRBD1 (6 bases). The ends were cut back, 4 bases at V and 7 bases at J, with 12 bases in the middle. The CDR3 is made up of 14 amino acids. Germline CDR1 and CDR2: SGHRS and YFSETQ. CDR3 nucleotides: TGCGCCAGCAGCCAGCTGAGGGGGAATTCACCCCTCCACTTT. Protein: CASSQLRGNSPLHF.

This clonotype is judged medium-sized. This sequence joins TRBV27 and TRBJ2-7; D might be TRBD1 (6 bases). Deletions cut 5 bases from V and 11 bases from J, with 28 bases between. The CDR3 has 16 residues. The V gene's germline CDR1 is MNHEY and CDR2 SMNVEV (reference sequence). The CDR3 region is CASSIDPNRAVNSEYF. CDR3 in DNA: TGTGCCAGCAGTATTGATCCCAACAGGGCGGTGAACTCGGAGTACTTC.

This clonotype has at least ten counts. This chain links TRBV24-1 with TRBJ1-3; D possibly corresponds to TRBD1 (5 bases). This CDR3 is built from 16 residues. Germline lookup yields CDR1 KGHDR and CDR2 SFDVKD. V lost 4 bases to trimming and J lost 1 base, with 13 bases between them. In DNA form, the CDR3 reads TGTGCCACCAGTGACTCCGGGACGGTTTCTGGAAACACCATATATTTT. Residues: CATSDSGTVSGNTIYF.

The rearrangement links TRBV20-1 to TRBJ2-5, with 7 bases lining up with TRBD2. Germline CDR1 is DFQATT and CDR2 is SNEGSKA (reference sequence). V shed 5 bases and J 7 bases; nucleotides not matched to a gene: 16. The CDR3 contains 15 residues. The DNA for the CDR3 is TGCAGTGCTGGCAAGGCCCGAGGACTAGACGGGACCCAGTACTTC. Protein: CSAGKARGLDGTQYF.

This chain uses TRBV10-3 with TRBJ1-1; 7 bases fit TRBD1. The V gene's germline CDR1 is ENHRY and CDR2 SYGVKD. V was clipped by 4 bases and J by 2 bases; unmatched bases: 4. The CDR3 length is 14 residues. The CDR3 reads CAISVEGANTEAFF. CDR3 in DNA: TGTGCCATCAGTGTCGAGGGGGCAAACACTGAAGCTTTCTTT.

This clonotype has just a few counts. V is TRBV5-1 and J is TRBJ1-1, with D tentatively TRBD1 (6 bases). CDR1 SGHRS and CDR2 YFSETQ come from the germline V gene. V lost 0 bases, J lost 2 bases, and 11 bases lay in between. The CDR3 consists of 15 residues. CDR3 bases: TGCGCCAGCAGCTTGGTTCCGGGGGGCAACACTGAAGCTTTCTTT. It encodes CASSLVPGGNTEAFF.

This clonotype was observed at least ten times. The chain joins TRBV7-8 to TRBJ1-1; D not certain. The germline CDR1 and CDR2 sequences are SGHVS and FQNEAQ. This CDR3 has 15 residues. V lost 1 base and J 4 bases, leaving 13 bases between the germline ends. CDR3 sequence (DNA): TGTGCCAGCAGCTTAGAATCAGGAGTGTTCACTGAAGCTTTCTTT. This gives the protein CASSLESGVFTEAFF. Filled out from reference TRBV7-8 and TRBJ1-1, the complete variable domain reads GAGVSQSPRYKVAKRGQDVALRCDPISGHVSLFWYQQALGQGPEFLTYFQNEAQLDKSGLPSDRFFAERPEGSVSTLKIQRTQQEDSAVYLCASSLESGVFTEAFFGQGTRLTVV.

The chain is built from TRBV3-1 and TRBJ2-1; 7 nucleotides align to TRBD2. Germline lookup yields CDR1 LGHDT and CDR2 YNNKEL (reference sequence). CDR3 size: 15 residues. The V segment lost 3 bases and the J segment 0 bases; nucleotides outside the gene matches: 2. CDR3 sequence reads: CASSHSGFSYNEQFF. The CDR3 bases are TGTGCCAGCAGCCATAGCGGGTTCTCCTACAATGAGCAGTTCTTC.

The rearrangement joins TRBV3-1 to TRBJ2-5; 11 bases map to TRBD2. This CDR3 contains 16 residues. V lost 5 bases and J lost 2; bases outside the gene matches: 7. Per germline, CDR1 LGHDT and CDR2 YNNKEL (reference sequence). For the CDR3, the DNA is TGTGCCAGCAGCGCGAGACTAGCGGGACTTCAAGAGACCCAGTACTTC. Translation gives CASSARLAGLQETQYF.

The gene calls are TRBV2 and TRBJ1-5; D gene unclear. V shed 1 base and J shed 8 bases, with 15 bases lying between them. The CDR3 extends over 15 amino acids. The germline CDR1 and CDR2 sequences are SNHLY and FYNNEI. CDR3 DNA: TGTGCCAGCAGTGAAGGTGGCCTGAGCGGCGAGCCCCAGCATTTT. Translating it yields CASSEGGLSGEPQHF.

The J gene is TRBJ2-2, the V gene TRBV12-3 or TRBV12-4, with D possibly matching TRBD2 (7 bases). The length of the CDR3 is 14 residues. V was pared by 5 bases and J by 7 bases, with 14 bases between. CDR3 in DNA: TGTGCCAGCAGTATGCGAGGGGGGGACGGGGAGCTGTTTTTT. It codes for CASSMRGGDGELFF.

The sample holds a few counts of this clonotype. V gene TRBV5-6 combines with J gene TRBJ1-1, with 11 bases lining up with TRBD1. Germline lookup yields CDR1 SGHDT and CDR2 YYEEEE. CDR3 size: 14 residues. V shed 0 bases, J shed 11 bases, and the junction held 6 bases outside the gene matches. The CDR3 here is CASSLAGQGASAFF. Here the CDR3 DNA reads TGTGCCAGCAGCTTGGCCGGACAGGGGGCGTCTGCTTTCTTT. The full variable domain, completed using reference TRBV5-6 and TRBJ1-1, is DAGVTQSPTHLIKTRGQQVTLRCSPKSGHDTVSWYQQALGQGPQFIFQYYEEEERQRGNFPDRFSGHQFPNYSSELNVNALLLGDSALYLCASSLAGQGASAFFGQGTRLTVV.

This clonotype was detected only a few times. The chain couples TRBV20-1 to TRBJ2-3; D remains unclear. The CDR3 length is 11 residues. The V gene lost 5 bases and the J gene lost 2 bases, with 5 bases spanning the gap. CDR1 DFQATT and CDR2 SNEGSKA come from the germline V gene (reference sequence). The CDR3 here is CSAGFTDTQYF. In nucleotides, the CDR3 is TGCAGTGCTGGCTTCACAGATACGCAGTATTTT.

The chain couples TRBV4-1 to TRBJ2-1; the match to TRBD2 covers 9 bases. Trimming cost V 1 base and J 4 bases; bases outside gene matches: 17. This CDR3 comprises 20 residues. In germline, CDR1 is MGHRA, CDR2 YSYEKL. The CDR3 loop reads CASSQGGLAGSRGEYNEQFF. CDR3 in DNA: TGCGCCAGCAGCCAAGGCGGCCTAGCGGGAAGCCGAGGGGAGTACAATGAGCAGTTCTTC.

In nucleotides, the CDR3 is TGTGCCTGGAGTGGTGGTGGGTTAAATAACATTCAGTACTTC. Translation: CAWSGGGLNNIQYF. The chain joins TRBV30 to TRBJ2-4; no reliable D call. The germline gives CDR1 GTSNPN, CDR2 SVGIG (reference sequence). With 1 base removed from V and 7 bases from J, the gap between germline ends came to 14 bases. The length of the CDR3 is 14 residues.

The V call is TRBV7-8, the J call TRBJ2-3; 8 positions agree with TRBD2. Germline CDR1 SGHVS, CDR2 FQNEAQ. J gave up 4 bases and V 2 bases, and 17 bases lay outside the gene matches. The CDR3 runs to 19 residues. The CDR3 is CASSLFISGTFFTSDTQYF. CDR3 DNA sequence: TGTGCCAGCAGCTTATTTATTAGCGGGACCTTTTTCACTTCAGATACGCAGTATTTT.

The chain has TRBV5-4 and TRBJ1-2, with D maybe TRBD1 (6 bases). Germline V gene lookup returns CDR1 SGHNT and CDR2 YYREEE (reference sequence). This CDR3 has 14 residues. The ends were cut back, 0 bases at V and 5 bases at J, with 11 bases in the middle. The CDR3, as DNA: TGTGCCAGCAGCTTGGCGCAGGGGTGGTATGGCTACACCTTC. It yields the protein CASSLAQGWYGYTF. The variable domain in full, with the rest retrieved from reference TRBV5-4 and TRBJ1-2, is ETGVTQSPTHLIKTRGQQVTLRCSSQSGHNTVSWYQQALGQGPQFIFQYYREEENGRGNFPPRFSGLQFPNYSSELNVNALELDDSALYLCASSLAQGWYGYTFGSGTRLTVV.

This clonotype came up many times. The gene calls are TRBV19 and TRBJ1-1; 9 positions agree with TRBD1. CDR1 is LNHDA, CDR2 SQIVND, per germline (reference sequence). The CDR3 is made up of 15 amino acids. V trimming: 7 bases; J trimming: 1 base; junction bases outside the gene matches: 7. CDR3: CASTPGQGRNTEAFF. CDR3 nucleotides: TGTGCCAGTACCCCCGGACAGGGGAGGAACACTGAAGCTTTCTTT.